What follows describes a single T cell receptor (beta chain). Its antigen is as yet unknown. This record comes from a study of cytomegalovirus exposure and HLA in healthy donors. Notes on the study in general: About 90% or about 30% of the time was how often most TCR beta V segments were productive, according to an earlier analysis. In a later analysis, parvovirus B19, influenza, CMV and Epstein-Barr virus appeared linked to several top co-occurrence clusters. Among TCR sequences, most were rare, though some public TCRs appeared in many donors.

The PCR was carried out with 60 Vbeta primers and 13 Jbeta primers. The protocol was immunoSEQ multiplex PCR, while the TCRdb copy is restricted to in-frame clones and leaves out a portion. The table has about 140,000 clones, 75% to 80% seen once; the top ten hold approximately 2.5%. This CDR3 is built from 16 residues. Trimming removed 2 bases from V and 2 bases from J, with 15 bases in between. Looked up from germline, CDR1 is SNHLY and CDR2 is FYNNEI. The chain uses TRBV2 and TRBJ2-5, with D maybe TRBD2 (6 bases). Material for sequencing was PBMCs. The clonotype was recovered from a woman under 30 in good health and CMV-seropositive. CDR3 amino acids: CASSERREALQETQYF. In DNA, the CDR3 is TGTGCCAGCAGTGAACGGAGGGAGGCTCTTCAAGAGACCCAGTACTTC.